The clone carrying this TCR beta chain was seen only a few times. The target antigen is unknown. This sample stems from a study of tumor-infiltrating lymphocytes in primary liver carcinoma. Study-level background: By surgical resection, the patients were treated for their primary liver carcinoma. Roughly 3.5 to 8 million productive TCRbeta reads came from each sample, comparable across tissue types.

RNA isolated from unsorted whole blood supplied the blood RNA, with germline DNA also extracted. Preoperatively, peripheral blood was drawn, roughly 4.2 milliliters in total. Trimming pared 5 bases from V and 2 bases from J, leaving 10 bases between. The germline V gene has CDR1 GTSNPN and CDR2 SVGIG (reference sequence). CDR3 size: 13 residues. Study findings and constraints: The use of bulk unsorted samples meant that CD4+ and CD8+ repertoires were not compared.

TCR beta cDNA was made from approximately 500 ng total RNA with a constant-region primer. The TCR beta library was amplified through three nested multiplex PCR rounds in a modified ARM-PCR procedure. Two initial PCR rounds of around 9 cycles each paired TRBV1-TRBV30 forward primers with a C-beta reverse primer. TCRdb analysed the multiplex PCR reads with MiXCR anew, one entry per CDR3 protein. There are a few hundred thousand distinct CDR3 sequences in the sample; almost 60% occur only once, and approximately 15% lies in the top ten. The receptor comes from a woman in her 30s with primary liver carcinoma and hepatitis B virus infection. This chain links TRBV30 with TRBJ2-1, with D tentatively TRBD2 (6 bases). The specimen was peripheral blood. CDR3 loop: CAWGRQAYNEQFF. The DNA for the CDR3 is TGTGCCTGGGGGAGGCAGGCCTACAATGAGCAGTTCTTC.